Presented here are 22 T cell receptor beta chains from one specimen sequenced in a study of long-term antiretroviral therapy in people with HIV. With survey level as its setting, the immunoSEQ assay was v3.0. Method: immunoSEQ multiplex PCR; TCRdb's copy keeps in-frame clones and lacks some. The sample lists around 40,000 clones; about 94% were seen once. This material consisted of unsorted PBMCs, taken 4.1 years after starting antiretroviral therapy. Every receptor here comes from a woman aged 50 to 65 with HIV.

J is TRBJ1-1 and V is TRBV7-3, with D perhaps TRBD1 (5 bases). The CDR3 is 15 residues long. Germline lookup yields CDR1 SGHTA and CDR2 FQGTGA. The germline V and J ends were trimmed by 2 bases and 1 base, with 11 bases remaining between them. The CDR3 DNA reads TGTGCCAGCAGCTTAGGCAGGGAGACGAACACTGAAGCTTTCTTT. This sequence encodes CASSLGRETNTEAFF.

This chain joins TRBV7-6 and TRBJ2-2; TRBD1 aligns across 8 bases. The CDR3 is 15 amino acids. Germline values: CDR1 SGHVS, CDR2 FNYEAQ. V lost 1 base and J lost 4; bases outside the gene matches: 2. CDR3 in DNA: TGTGCCAGCAGCTTAGACGACAGGGGCACCGGGGAGCTGTTTTTT. Amino acids: CASSLDDRGTGELFF.

The V call is TRBV5-6, the J call TRBJ1-2, with D possibly TRBD1 on 5 matching bases. Trimming stripped 0 bases from V and 8 bases from J, with 11 bases between. The CDR3 has 13 amino acids. The germline CDR1 and CDR2 sequences are SGHDT and YYEEEE. CDR3 loop: CASSLVGAAGYTF. The CDR3 DNA follows: TGTGCCAGCAGCTTGGTAGGGGCGGCGGGCTACACCTTC. Full variable domain (outside the CDR3, taken from reference TRBV5-6 and TRBJ1-2): DAGVTQSPTHLIKTRGQQVTLRCSPKSGHDTVSWYQQALGQGPQFIFQYYEEEERQRGNFPDRFSGHQFPNYSSELNVNALLLGDSALYLCASSLVGAAGYTFGSGTRLTVV.

The chain is built from TRBV9 and TRBJ2-5; D call uncertain. Germline V lookup: CDR1 SGDLS, CDR2 YYNGEE. The CDR3 is made up of 14 amino acids. Trimming left V 0 bases short and J 5 bases short, with 11 bases between. CDR3 in amino acids: CASSVGPRRETQYF. CDR3 sequence (DNA): TGTGCCAGCAGCGTAGGACCGCGGCGGGAGACCCAGTACTTC.

The chain joins TRBV27 to TRBJ2-1; 9 bases align to TRBD1. This CDR3 region has 15 residues. Germline V gene data show CDR1 as MNHEY and CDR2 as SMNVEV (reference sequence). The ends lost 3 bases at V and 7 bases at J; junction bases unmatched: 7. This CDR3 reads CASSFQQGARNEQFF. CDR3 coding DNA: TGTGCCAGCAGTTTCCAACAGGGGGCTCGGAATGAGCAGTTCTTC.

The rearrangement joins TRBV7-2 to TRBJ2-7, with 8 bases fitting TRBD2. Trimming removed 1 base from V and 4 bases from J; junction bases left unmatched: 9. The germline gives CDR1 SGHTA, CDR2 FQGNSA. The CDR3 length is 16 residues. DNA for the CDR3: TGTGCCAGCAGCTTAGAGTTAACAGGGACTAGGTACGAGCAGTACTTC. Encoded protein: CASSLELTGTRYEQYF.

The genes are TRBV7-9 and TRBJ2-5; D remains unclear. The CDR3 has 14 amino acids. Germline CDR1 SEHNR, CDR2 FQNEAQ (reference sequence). V lost 5 bases to trimming and J lost 2 bases, with 12 bases between them. The CDR3 bases are TGTGCCAGCAGCCCCCGGGCCCTACAAGAGACCCAGTACTTC. Its translation is CASSPRALQETQYF.

The chain is built from TRBV5-1 and TRBJ2-2; D remains unclear. Deletions cut 0 bases from V and 1 base from J, with 7 bases between. Per germline, CDR1 SGHRS and CDR2 YFSETQ. The CDR3 has 15 amino acids. The CDR3: CASSLDPLNTGELFF. The CDR3 region has the DNA TGCGCCAGCAGCTTGGACCCCCTGAACACCGGGGAGCTGTTTTTT.

J is TRBJ2-2 and V is TRBV5-1; 9 positions agree with TRBD1. Germline values: CDR1 SGHRS, CDR2 YFSETQ. V shed 0 bases, J shed 2 bases, and the junction held 2 bases outside the gene matches. The CDR3 loop spans 16 amino acids. The CDR3 is CASSLEDRGNTGELFF. The CDR3 nucleotides read TGCGCCAGCAGCTTGGAGGACAGGGGAAACACCGGGGAGCTGTTTTTT.

The gene calls are TRBV7-2 and TRBJ2-1; the D is unclear. This CDR3 is built from 13 residues. V lost 1 base and J lost 3, with 4 bases in between. Germline V gene lookup returns CDR1 SGHTA and CDR2 FQGNSA. The CDR3 reads CASSLGIYNEQFF. CDR3 bases: TGTGCCAGCAGCTTAGGGATCTACAATGAGCAGTTCTTC.

This chain connects TRBV23-1 to TRBJ1-2; D is undetermined. TRBV23-1 is given ORF status, its function remaining uncertain. This CDR3 region has 11 residues. V lost 0 bases to trimming and J lost 10 bases, with 6 bases between them. The DNA for the CDR3 is TGCGCCAGCAGTCAATCGGCTGCCTACACCTTC. Translating it yields CASSQSAAYTF.

The CDR3 here is CASTKIPGQSSYEQYF. The DNA for the CDR3 is TGTGCCAGCACTAAAATACCGGGACAGAGCTCCTACGAGCAGTACTTC. This chain joins TRBV27 and TRBJ2-7, with TRBD1 identical over 7 bases. The CDR3 consists of 16 residues. CDR1 is MNHEY and CDR2 is SMNVEV in the germline V gene (reference sequence). After removal of 7 bases from V and 0 bases from J, the junction contained 12 bases not matched to a gene.

This sequence joins TRBV29-1 and TRBJ2-1; 11 bases agree with TRBD2. Germline CDR1 reads SQVTM; CDR2 reads ANQGSEA. This CDR3 region has 15 residues. V gave up 4 bases and J gave up 13 bases; unmatched junction bases: 15. The CDR3 loop is CSVGVAGGSGQGQFF. The CDR3 region has the DNA TGCAGCGTTGGAGTAGCGGGGGGGTCCGGGCAAGGACAGTTCTTC.

V and J are TRBV7-9 and TRBJ2-1; TRBD1 agrees at 10 bases. The CDR3 length is 19 residues. Trimming cost V 4 bases and J 2 bases; bases outside gene matches: 14. Germline CDR1 SEHNR, CDR2 FQNEAQ (reference sequence). The CDR3 is CASSSPPGQGRGTYNEQFF. As DNA, the CDR3 is TGTGCCAGCAGCTCACCTCCGGGACAGGGGAGGGGGACCTACAATGAGCAGTTCTTC.

As regards this clone: One end of the junction varies from germline; a read error may be responsible. The V gene is TRBV7-7, the J gene TRBJ2-1, with TRBD2 matching over 16 bases. CDR3 length equals 16 residues. From germline, CDR1 is SSHAT and CDR2 FNYEAQ (reference sequence). This CDR3 is CASSGTSGGAAGEQFF. In DNA, the CDR3 is TGTGCTAGCAGCGGGACTAGCGGGGGGGCCGCGGGTGAGCAGTTCTTC.

The chain recombines TRBV29-1 with TRBJ1-1; D is unclear. Germline CDR1 SQVTM, CDR2 ANQGSEA. CDR3 length: 12 residues. V dropped 8 bases and J dropped 3 bases, with 13 bases sitting between them. CDR3 sequence: CSSTAGYTEAFF. DNA of the CDR3: TGCAGCAGTACCGCGGGGTACACTGAAGCTTTCTTT.

The rearrangement uses TRBV18 and TRBJ2-7, with D perhaps TRBD1 or TRBD2 (6 bases each). Germline-derived CDR1 and CDR2 are KGHSH and LQKENI. The CDR3 sequence is 15 residues long. V lost 6 bases and J lost 7, with 22 bases in between. CDR3 sequence (DNA): TGTGCCAGCTCCTCGGGACTGGCGGGACACTTGGAGCAGTACTTC. This translates into CASSSGLAGHLEQYF.

The J gene is TRBJ2-3, the V gene TRBV25-1; TRBD2 matches at 10 bases. Looked up from germline, CDR1 is MGHDK and CDR2 is SYGVNS. Trimming took 6 bases from V and 3 from J; bases not matched to a gene: 6. This CDR3 is built from 15 residues. This CDR3 is CASRETSGYTDTQYF. For the CDR3, the DNA is TGTGCCAGCAGGGAGACTAGCGGGTATACAGATACGCAGTATTTT. The variable domain in full, with the rest retrieved from reference TRBV25-1 and TRBJ2-3, is EADIYQTPRYLVIGTGKKITLECSQTMGHDKMYWYQQDPGMELHLIHYSYGVNSTEKGDLSSESTVSRIRTEHFPLTLESARPSHTSQYLCASRETSGYTDTQYFGPGTRLTVL.

J is TRBJ2-3 and V is TRBV29-1; 9 bases are a match to TRBD2. Trimming removed 2 bases from V and 3 bases from J; junction bases left unmatched: 12. Germline CDR1 SQVTM, CDR2 ANQGSEA. The length of the CDR3 is 17 residues. CDR3 amino acids: CSVELASGGGATDTQYF. CDR3 nucleotides: TGCAGCGTTGAACTCGCGTCGGGCGGGGGGGCTACAGATACGCAGTATTTT.

The chain couples TRBV6-5 to TRBJ1-1; 7 nucleotides line up with TRBD1. The CDR3 length is 13 residues. After removal of 10 bases from V and 11 bases from J, the junction contained 16 bases not matched to a gene. Per the germline V gene, CDR1 is MNHEY and CDR2 is SVGAGI. This chain's CDR3 is CATSSGTDLNAFF. CDR3 nucleotides: TGTGCCACCTCGTCAGGGACAGACCTGAACGCTTTCTTT.

The rearrangement uses TRBV27 and TRBJ1-4, with D hard to call. The germline V gene has CDR1 MNHEY and CDR2 SMNVEV (reference sequence). V dropped 6 bases and J dropped 3 bases, with 11 bases sitting between them. This CDR3 has 14 amino acids. The CDR3 coding sequence is TGTGCCAGCAGGGAACTAGCGGCTAATGAAAAACTGTTTTTT. Translated: CASRELAANEKLFF.

This rearrangement joins TRBV30 to TRBJ2-5; weak D call: TRBD1 (6 bases). CDR3 size: 15 residues. The ends were cut back, 0 bases at V and 3 bases at J, with 14 bases in the middle. From germline, CDR1 is GTSNPN and CDR2 SVGIG (reference sequence). The CDR3 here is CAWSVWGPGKETQYF. In DNA form, the CDR3 reads TGTGCCTGGAGTGTGTGGGGGCCGGGGAAAGAGACCCAGTACTTC. Full variable domain (outside the CDR3, taken from reference TRBV30 and TRBJ2-5): SQTIHQWPATLVQPVGSPLSLECTVEGTSNPNLYWYRQAAGRGLQLLFYSVGIGQISSEVPQNLSASRPQDRQFILSSKKLLLSDSGFYLCAWSVWGPGKETQYFGPGTRLLVL.